This T cell receptor beta chain was observed in a study of beta chain features in type 1 diabetes. CDR1 LGHNA and CDR2 YNFKEQ come from the germline V gene. The junction had 6 bases not matched to a gene; V was cut back by 4 bases and J by 6 bases. This CDR3 has 17 residues. The whole isolated RNA underwent reverse transcription, so sequencing captured expressed TCRB transcripts. The protocol was immunoSEQ multiplex PCR, while the TCRdb copy is restricted to in-frame clones and leaves out a portion. The table includes hundreds of thousands of clones, approximately 31% detected once. This chain uses TRBV4-2 with TRBJ2-1; 16 bases are shared with TRBD2. The source is a man between 18 and 29 years old in good health. Material: naive CD4+ T cells from blood. The CDR3 loop is CASSLGLAGGLGNEQFF. CDR3 DNA: TGTGCCAGCAGCCTGGGACTAGCGGGAGGGCTTGGCAATGAGCAGTTCTTC.